The clone carrying this T cell receptor (beta chain) appeared a single time. What it binds is not known. The data derive from a study of shared clonotypes between healthy human individuals. Study details: Each donor's CD4 naive and CD4 memory cells filled three plates apiece, CD8 naive two, and CD8 memory one. Findings and limits, study-wide: Represented genetic and exposure-history diversity was restricted by having few donors. Tissue TCR repertoires likely differ from these blood-only repertoires.

The protocol was immunoSEQ multiplex PCR, while the TCRdb copy is restricted to in-frame clones and leaves out a portion. The sample contains about 2,500,000 clones, more than 90% of which appear only once. Trimming removed 2 bases at V and 2 bases at J, with 10 bases between. Germline V gene data show CDR1 as SGHTA and CDR2 as FQGNSA. The CDR3 is 15 amino acids. This sequence joins TRBV7-2 and TRBJ1-3; perhaps TRBD1 as D (5 bases). This clonotype was obtained from a man between 18 and 35 years old in good health. Sequencing was done on a sample of naive CD4+ T cells sorted from blood. Subset noted: CD45RA+ positively selected. The chain's CDR3 is CASSLRSGPGNTIYF. The CDR3 DNA reads TGTGCCAGCAGCTTACGTTCAGGGCCTGGAAACACCATATATTTT. Based on the CDR3 plus reference TRBV7-2 and TRBJ1-3, the full variable domain is GAGVSQSPSNKVTEKGKDVELRCDPISGHTALYWYRQSLGQGLEFLIYFQGNSAPDKSGLPSDRFSAERTGGSVSTLTIQRTQQEDSAVYLCASSLRSGPGNTIYFGEGSWLTVV.